This T cell receptor (beta chain) was documented in a study of T cell repertoires in cytomegalovirus infection. The CDR3 is 14 amino acids. Germline loops: CDR1 SGHRS, CDR2 YFSETQ. One entry per CDR3 protein results from TCRdb running MiXCR on the reads. The repertoire holds 680,000 or so distinct CDR3 sequences, with less than 40% as singletons. This clonotype was observed at least ten times. Compared with germline, one end of the junction differs, possibly owing to a read error. The sequence came from a human donor in good health (CMV status not recorded). Some clones in this sample may be carry-over from other donors' samples. The sequenced material came from PBMCs. This chain uses TRBV5-1 with TRBJ2-5; possibly TRBD1 or TRBD2 for D (5 bases each). Written as DNA, the CDR3 is TGTGCCAGCAGCTTGACGGGACCCCAAGAGACCCAGTACTTC. It codes for CASSLTGPQETQYF. The full variable domain, completed using reference TRBV5-1 and TRBJ2-5, is KAGVTQTPRYLIKTRGQQVTLSCSPISGHRSVSWYQQTPGQGLQFLFEYFSETQRNKGNFPGRFSGRQFSNSRSEMNVSTLELGDSALYLCASSLTGPQETQYFGPGTRLLVL.